This is a list of T cell receptor beta chains from one sample in a study of blood T cell repertoires in COVID-19. Profiled with immunoSEQ multiplex PCR; TCRdb holds only in-frame clones, not every one. Among 250,000 or so clones listed, 88% were seen once. The specimen was PBMCs or T cells enriched from blood (not recorded which). The receptors here all came from a woman aged 30 to 39 who had been exposed to COVID-19. The CDR3 runs from the conserved cysteine through the conserved F or W. D genes are given only for firm matches.

v_gene	d_gene	j_gene	CDR3nt	CDR3aa
TRBV5-4	TRBD1	TRBJ2-5	TGTGCCAGCAGCTTGGAACGGGACAGCCAAGAGACCCAGTACTTC	CASSLERDSQETQYF
TRBV4-2	NA	TRBJ1-5	TGTGCCAGCAGCCAAGATCGCCGACATAATCAGCCCCAGCATTTT	CASSQDRRHNQPQHF
TRBV11-3	TRBD2	TRBJ2-7	TGTGCCAGCAGCTTGGTTGTGCGGGAGCTGAGGTACGAGCAGTACTTC	CASSLVVRELRYEQYF
TRBV2	NA	TRBJ1-5	TGTGCCAGCAGCCCCGAGGGTCTTGGCAATCAGCCCCAGCATTTT	CASSPEGLGNQPQHF
TRBV7-9	NA	TRBJ2-6	TGTGCCAGCAGCCAGATAACCTCTGGGGCCAACGTCCTGACTTTC	CASSQITSGANVLTF
TRBV12-3/TRBV12-4	NA	TRBJ1-3	TGTGCCAGCAGCCTTAACTCTGGAAACACCATATATTTT	CASSLNSGNTIYF
TRBV7-3	TRBD1	TRBJ1-3	TGTGCCAGCAGCTTATCCGGGACAGGGGGTGCAGGACGAAACACCATATATTTT	CASSLSGTGGAGRNTIYF
TRBV11-1	TRBD2	TRBJ2-3	TGTGCCAGCAGCCCGACTAGCCCGGCTAGCACAGATACGCAGTATTTT	CASSPTSPASTDTQYF
TRBV6-1	TRBD2	TRBJ2-2	TGTGCCAGCAGTGAAGGGCGACTAGCGGGAGTAATCGGGGAGCTGTTTTTT	CASSEGRLAGVIGELFF
TRBV5-6	TRBD1	TRBJ2-7	TGTGCCAGCAGCCGAGACAGGGGGGGCTCCTACGAGCAGTACTTC	CASSRDRGGSYEQYF
TRBV14	TRBD2	TRBJ2-5	TGTGCCAGCAGCCAACGAGCGGGAGGAGAGACCCAGTACTTC	CASSQRAGGETQYF